This T cell receptor beta chain was observed in a study of cytomegalovirus exposure and HLA in healthy donors (dated by TCRdb to 2017 to 2019). Describing the broader study: An earlier analysis of roughly 630 of the donors reported more than 250 Gb of sequence data and approximately 110 million unique TCR beta sequences from around 200 million T cells. In a later analysis, previously published TCR beta repertoires from about 640 donors were re-analyzed and high-resolution HLA genotyping was added so that TCR occurrence patterns could be studied. To predict cytomegalovirus infection status, the study brought together high-throughput TCR immunosequencing, statistical association of individual TCRs with disease status, and machine learning. Rather than using new phenotypic data, the later analysis identified candidate immune exposures from TCR beta sequences and from how often those sequences occurred across donors. All discovery cohort repertoires had been generated using a single sequencing platform. HLA typing covered class I and class II loci at four-digit resolution. In an earlier analysis of 550 to 700 of the donors, high-throughput TCR beta sequencing was used to judge whether each TCR beta V gene segment behaved as functional or pseudogenic. Across around 400 genotyped donors of the cohort, an average of approximately 220,000 unique TCR beta nucleotide sequences per donor were sequenced, and 15% to 20% of those sequences were non-productive. Genome-wide SNP genotypes for about three fifths of the roughly 670 donors were used in a later genetic analysis, which treated that subset as a discovery cohort. The aim of the study was to test whether cataloging public T cell receptors could identify signatures of past pathogen exposure. Roughly 5 DR-DQ haplotypes were handled as single units for association and clustering because linkage in the cohort was strong. Of the 300 to 500 genotyped donors, 80% to 90% were placed in the genetic ancestry cluster associated with self-reported Caucasian donors. Donor age, sex, ethnicity and CMV serostatus were collected together with the repertoire data. In addition to the first cohort of about 650 subjects, a separate validation cohort of 120 different subjects was used. The number of typed donors differed by locus: roughly 629-630 for A, B, C, DRB1 and DQB1; some 500 for DQA1; around 580 for DPA1; and around 450 for DPB1. The T cell repertoires of several hundred subjects were profiled by immunosequencing and related to cytomegalovirus serostatus. An early release covering roughly 640 HLA-typed donors comprised 300 to 350 gigabases of sequencing data and 85 million to 100 million unique TCR sequences.

Results and caveats for the whole study, not just this receptor: Correlated functional status among segregating V segments might be attributable to linkage disequilibrium, but an unknown experimental factor could not be ruled out. A later genetic analysis associated a missense DCLRE1C variant with V-gene and J-gene trimming of TCR beta chains, and an independent cohort replicated the association. CMV serostatus was the only immune exposure information available for the cohort. HLA typing was unavailable for some donors at each locus, so association tests used only the typed subset. A further reported finding was that TCR beta sequences accurately predicted the HLA-A and HLA-B alleles for most subjects in the first cohort. In a later genetic analysis, fewer N-insertions in productive TCRs were reported among donors in an Asian-associated ancestry cluster than the 666-donor mean. A later analysis found that most CMV-associated TCR beta chains appeared HLA-restricted, with HLA associations seemingly driven largely by CMV exposure. Assigning TCR associations to individual alleles was difficult when HLA alleles, especially DR and DQ, strongly co-occurred. According to a later analysis, TCR association rates differed among HLA loci, with DRB1 alleles showing the most associated TCRs and HLA-C alleles showing the fewest. The study listed 150 to 200 TCR beta chains as associated with cytomegalovirus. The classifier was reported to diagnose cytomegalovirus status with high specificity and sensitivity in both the original cohort and the validation cohort. According to a later analysis, parvovirus B19, influenza, CMV and Epstein-Barr virus appeared linked to several top co-occurrence clusters. Compared with equally common non-associated chains, HLA-associated TCR beta chains in a later analysis were more clonally expanded and had lower generation probabilities. In a later analysis, about 16,000 TCR beta sequences were associated with specific HLA alleles at a false discovery rate of 0.05. A few of the identified cytomegalovirus-associated TCR beta chains were confirmed in vitro to be specific for cytomegalovirus antigens. The sequencing pipeline was judged likely to have produced a cluster of highly shared sequence variants as a technical artifact. This cohort had only TCR beta chains sequenced, and the lack of alpha or paired-chain data limited which features could be detected. An earlier analysis of some 560 of the donors showed that most TCR beta V segments appeared in productive rearrangements either about 87% or about 30% of the time, which broadly matched IMGT annotations. Roughly uniform sequencing depth across donors was assumed in presence/absence analyses, although this assumption may not hold. Most TCR sequences were seen in very few donors, while some public TCRs were found in many individuals. The authors suggested that the approach could potentially be extended to other disease states and immunological phenotypes. Seventeen rarely observed V segments, including chromosome 9 orphons, were excluded from the earlier analysis of a few hundred of the donors because counts were too low.

The cohort comprised 710 or so healthy bone marrow donors. At the time of sampling, all cohort members were nominally healthy, though unrecorded immune exposures were likely present. Of the 690 or so cohort members, fewer than 300 had positive CMV serostatus and approximately 360 had negative CMV serostatus, and CMV serostatus was not recorded for the donor. A peripheral blood sample was collected from each donor, and TCR beta sequencing was performed on peripheral blood mononuclear cells. Genomic DNA extraction from the blood cell samples was performed with the Qiagen DNeasy Blood Extraction Kit. A word on this clone: Which antigen it targets is not known. No base qualities exist here, and no much larger clone lies one base off it.

The library was made by the immunoSEQ multiplex PCR assay. A mixture of 60 forward primers for TCR Vbeta segments and 13 reverse primers for TCR Jbeta segments was used in the multiplex PCR. Amplification of the CDR3 region of rearranged TCR beta genes was performed with a multiplex PCR assay on genomic DNA. The amplified TCR beta libraries were sequenced on the Illumina HiSeq System as 87-base-pair reads. In the original analysis: In a later analysis, tens of millions of unique TCR beta chains were counted across the 650 to 700 repertoires, and around 10 million of these chains were shared by at least two donors. Raw reads were error-corrected and collapsed into unique sequences with a nearest-neighbor algorithm that merged closely related sequences to remove PCR and sequencing errors. To assign V, D and J gene segments, CDR3 sequences were aligned to IMGT reference sequences. For a sequence to be retained, at least a six-nucleotide match to both a V gene segment and a J gene segment was required. Rearrangements were classified as productive when the CDR3 lacked stop codons and remained in frame with V and J, and all other rearrangements were classified as non-productive. Following IMGT convention, CDR3 was defined as the stretch from the second conserved V-encoded cysteine up to the conserved J-encoded phenylalanine. Sequences without an unambiguous match to a single V gene segment were excluded from the earlier analysis of approximately 560 of the donors. In an earlier analysis of approximately 560 of the donors, a V segment was called functional when productive rearrangements were above 56.7%, and segregating when the standard deviation between donors exceeded 5%. A statistical classification framework was developed to diagnose cytomegalovirus status using the catalog of TCR beta chain sequences. A later analysis assigned V and J genes by comparing TCR nucleotide sequences with IMGT/GENE-DB human TR gene sequences. In a later analysis, CDR3 sequences and most-parsimonious VDJ recombination scenarios were assigned using the TCRdist pipeline. In a later analysis, every TCR beta chain was defined by the combination of its CDR3 amino acid sequence and its V-gene family, and reads without a unique V-gene family were dropped. In a later analysis, 500 to 650 highly shared, low-generation-probability nucleotide sequences were removed to address suspected cross-contamination and a sequencing artifact. A later analysis calculated a clonal expansion index for each public chain from normalized within-repertoire ranks of inferred template counts. A later analysis computed generation probabilities with a VDJ recombination model fitted to out-of-frame rearrangements, and checked the results against IGoR. Hypergeometric tests were used in a later analysis to score TCR-TCR, TCR-HLA and TCR-CMV co-occurrence, with a repertoire-size bias correction applied to the TCR pairs. To estimate false discovery rates, a later analysis permuted the HLA or CMV assignments 20 times. In a later analysis, co-occurring TCRs were grouped with DBSCAN, and TCRdist sequence similarity was added when clustering was performed within HLA-allele-positive subsets. Repertoires with fewer than 30,000 or more than 120,000 public chains were left out of co-occurrence clustering, as were a handful of repertoires with anomalous nucleotide sharing. The clones in this table, taken by TCRdb from immuneACCESS, are in-frame only. Not every clone is retained; where verified, under half of the shortfall comes from an unresolved V gene, and the cause of the rest is unknown. V, J and clone size reflect that table, while D and trimming were determined from the DNA. This sample lists roughly 140,000 clones; around 75% were detected once. Approximately 3.7% of the sample is held by the ten biggest clonotypes.

The specimen was PBMCs. This TCR was sampled from a human donor in good health.

CDR3 protein: CASRPSGGPHEQFF. The DNA sequence is given as TGTGCCAGTCGTCCCTCGGGGGGTCCCCATGAGCAGTTCTTC. The rearranged segments are TRBV19 and TRBJ2-1; the central 7 bases match TRBD2. Clipping removes 8 bases from V and 8 bases from J, with 12 as the unmatched junction base count. Taken from the germline V gene (reference sequence), the CDR1 and CDR2 loops are LNHDA and SQIVND. The CDR3 runs 14 residues from the cysteine to the phenylalanine. Just CDR3 DNA is preserved here, 42 bases in frame from base 1. Here the CDR3 is joined to the reference TRBV19 and TRBJ2-1 genes, and the full variable domain is: DGGITQSPKYLFRKEGQNVTLSCEQNLNHDAMYWYRQDPGQGLRLIYYSQIVNDFQKGDIAEGYSVSREKKESFPLTVTSAQKNPTAFYLCASRPSGGPHEQFFGPGTRLTVL.